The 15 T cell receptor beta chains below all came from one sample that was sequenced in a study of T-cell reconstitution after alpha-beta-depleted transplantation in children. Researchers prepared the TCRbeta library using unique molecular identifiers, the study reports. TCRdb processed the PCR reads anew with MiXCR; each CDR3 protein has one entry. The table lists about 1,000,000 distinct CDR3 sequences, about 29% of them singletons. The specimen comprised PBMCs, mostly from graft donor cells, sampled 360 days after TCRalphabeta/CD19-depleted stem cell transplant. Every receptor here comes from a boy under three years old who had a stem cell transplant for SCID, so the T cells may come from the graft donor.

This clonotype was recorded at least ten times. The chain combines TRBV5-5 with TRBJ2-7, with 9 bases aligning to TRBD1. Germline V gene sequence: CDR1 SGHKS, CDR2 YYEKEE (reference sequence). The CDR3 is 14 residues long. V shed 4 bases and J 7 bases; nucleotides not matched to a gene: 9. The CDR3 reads CASSPGQGSREQYF. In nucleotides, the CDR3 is TGTGCCAGCAGCCCGGGACAGGGATCGAGGGAGCAGTACTTC.

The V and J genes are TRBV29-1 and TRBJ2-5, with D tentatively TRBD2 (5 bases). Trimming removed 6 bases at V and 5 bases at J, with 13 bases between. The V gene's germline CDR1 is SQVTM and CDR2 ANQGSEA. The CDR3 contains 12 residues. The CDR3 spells CSVGEVFETQYF. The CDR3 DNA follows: TGCAGCGTGGGAGAGGTTTTCGAGACCCAGTACTTC.

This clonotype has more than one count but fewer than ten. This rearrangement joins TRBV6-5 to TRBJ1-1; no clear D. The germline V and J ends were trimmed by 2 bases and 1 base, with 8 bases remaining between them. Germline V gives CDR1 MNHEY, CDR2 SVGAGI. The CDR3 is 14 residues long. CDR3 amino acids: CASSYGRENTEAFF. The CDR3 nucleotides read TGTGCCAGCAGTTACGGGAGAGAGAACACTGAAGCTTTCTTT.

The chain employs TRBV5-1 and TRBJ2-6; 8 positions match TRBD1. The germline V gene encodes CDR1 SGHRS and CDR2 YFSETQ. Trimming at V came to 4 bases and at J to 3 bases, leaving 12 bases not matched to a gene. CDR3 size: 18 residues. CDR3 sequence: CASSPEDRVGFGANVLTF. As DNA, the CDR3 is TGCGCCAGCAGCCCGGAGGACAGGGTCGGGTTTGGGGCCAACGTCCTGACTTTC.

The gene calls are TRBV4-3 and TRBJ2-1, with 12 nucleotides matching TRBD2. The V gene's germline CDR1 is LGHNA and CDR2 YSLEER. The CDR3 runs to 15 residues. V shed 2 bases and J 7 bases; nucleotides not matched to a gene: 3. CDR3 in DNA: TGCGCCAGCAGCCAACTAGCGGGGGGGCGGAATGAGCAGTTCTTC. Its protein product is CASSQLAGGRNEQFF.

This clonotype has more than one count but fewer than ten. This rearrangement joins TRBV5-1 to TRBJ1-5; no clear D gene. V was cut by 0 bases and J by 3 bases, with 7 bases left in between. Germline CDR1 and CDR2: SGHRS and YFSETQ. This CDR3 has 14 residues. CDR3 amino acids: CASSLDGINQPQHF. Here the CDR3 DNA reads TGCGCCAGCAGCTTGGACGGTATCAATCAGCCCCAGCATTTT.

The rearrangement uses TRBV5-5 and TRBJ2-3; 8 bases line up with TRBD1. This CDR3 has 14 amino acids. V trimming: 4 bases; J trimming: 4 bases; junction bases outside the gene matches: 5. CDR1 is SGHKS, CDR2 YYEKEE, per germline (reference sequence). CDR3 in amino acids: CASSQGAVPDTQYF. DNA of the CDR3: TGTGCCAGCAGCCAGGGGGCGGTCCCAGATACGCAGTATTTT. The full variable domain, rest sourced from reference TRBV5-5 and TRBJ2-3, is DAGVTQSPTHLIKTRGQQVTLRCSPISGHKSVSWYQQVLGQGPQFIFQYYEKEERGRGNFPDRFSARQFPNYSSELNVNALLLGDSALYLCASSQGAVPDTQYFGPGTRLTVL.

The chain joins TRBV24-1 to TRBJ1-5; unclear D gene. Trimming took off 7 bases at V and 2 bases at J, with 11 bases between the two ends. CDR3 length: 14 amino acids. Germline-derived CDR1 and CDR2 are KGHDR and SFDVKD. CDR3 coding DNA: TGTGCCACCAGCGAGCGCTACGGCAATCAGCCCCAGCATTTT. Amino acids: CATSERYGNQPQHF.

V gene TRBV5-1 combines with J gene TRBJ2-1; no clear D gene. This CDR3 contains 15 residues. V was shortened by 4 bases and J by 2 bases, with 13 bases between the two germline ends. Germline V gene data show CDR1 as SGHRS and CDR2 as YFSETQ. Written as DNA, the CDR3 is TGCGCCAGCAGCCTGACTGATGCCCCCTACAATGAGCAGTTCTTC. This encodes CASSLTDAPYNEQFF.

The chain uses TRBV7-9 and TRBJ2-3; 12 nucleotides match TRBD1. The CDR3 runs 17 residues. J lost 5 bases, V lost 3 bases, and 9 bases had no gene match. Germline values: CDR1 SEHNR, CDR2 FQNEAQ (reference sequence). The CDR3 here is CASSFEPGQGAEDTQYF. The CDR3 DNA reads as TGTGCCAGCAGCTTTGAACCGGGACAGGGGGCGGAAGATACGCAGTATTTT.

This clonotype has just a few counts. The chain's CDR3 is CASSKGQGGYYGNTIYF. CDR3 nucleotides: TGTGCCAGCAGCAAGGGACAGGGGGGATACTATGGAAACACCATATATTTT. This chain uses TRBV4-2 with TRBJ1-3; 11 bases agree with TRBD1. The CDR3 has 17 residues. With 5 bases clipped from V and 3 bases from J, the junction kept 9 bases outside the gene matches. Germline-derived CDR1 and CDR2 are LGHNA and YNFKEQ.

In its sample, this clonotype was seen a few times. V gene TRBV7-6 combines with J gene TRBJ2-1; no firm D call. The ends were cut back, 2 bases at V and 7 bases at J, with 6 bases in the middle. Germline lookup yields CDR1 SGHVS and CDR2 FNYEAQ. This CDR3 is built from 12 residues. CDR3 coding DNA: TGTGCCAGCAGCTTATCGGAGAATGAGCAGTTCTTC. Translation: CASSLSENEQFF.

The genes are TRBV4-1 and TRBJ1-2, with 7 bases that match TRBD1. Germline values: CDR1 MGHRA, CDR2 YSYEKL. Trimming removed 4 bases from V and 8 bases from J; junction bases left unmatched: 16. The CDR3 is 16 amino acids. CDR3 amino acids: CASSLYAGQREVGYTF. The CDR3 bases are TGCGCCAGCAGCCTGTATGCGGGACAGCGGGAGGTGGGCTACACCTTC.

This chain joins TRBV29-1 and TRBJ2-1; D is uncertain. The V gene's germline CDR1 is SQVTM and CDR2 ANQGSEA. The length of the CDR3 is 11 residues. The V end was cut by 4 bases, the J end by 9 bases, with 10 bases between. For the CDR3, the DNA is TGCAGCGTTGGGGCGAGGCTTGAGCAGTTCTTC. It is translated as CSVGARLEQFF.

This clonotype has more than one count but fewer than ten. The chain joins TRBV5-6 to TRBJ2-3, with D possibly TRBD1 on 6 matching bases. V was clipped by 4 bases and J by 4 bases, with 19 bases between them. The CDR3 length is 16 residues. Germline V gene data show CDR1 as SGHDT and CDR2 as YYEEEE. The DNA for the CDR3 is TGTGCCAGCAGCCCGCTAGGGGGTTGGGGCGCAGATACGCAGTATTTT. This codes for CASSPLGGWGADTQYF.